This TCR beta chain was identified in a study of post-analysis software for immune sequencing data. Study-wide context: Progressive-relapsing, secondary progressive and relapsing-remitting multiple sclerosis were among the disease courses included.

Broader study findings: About five TRBV segments occurring more often in patients than controls included TRBV5-6, TRBV5-1 and TRBV20-1.

Unique-molecular-identifier-tagged TCR beta cDNA libraries were used. Around 500,000 cDNA molecules were obtained from approximately 1 to 10 million T cells. TCRdb re-derived calls from the PCR reads in MiXCR, one entry per CDR3 protein. Of roughly 730,000 distinct CDR3 sequences listed, 30% are singletons. In regard to this clonotype: As yet, its antigen is unknown.

The germline CDR1 and CDR2 sequences are ENHRY and SYGVKD. J gave up 5 bases and V 1 base, and 2 bases lay outside the gene matches. CDR3 size: 15 residues. The sample was blood. The rearrangement links TRBV10-3 to TRBJ1-5, with 10 bases identical to TRBD1. The source of this sequence is a girl aged 5-17 years with multiple sclerosis. The CDR3 loop is CAISEFGTGDQPQHF. The CDR3 bases are TGTGCCATCAGTGAGTTCGGGACAGGGGATCAGCCCCAGCATTTT.